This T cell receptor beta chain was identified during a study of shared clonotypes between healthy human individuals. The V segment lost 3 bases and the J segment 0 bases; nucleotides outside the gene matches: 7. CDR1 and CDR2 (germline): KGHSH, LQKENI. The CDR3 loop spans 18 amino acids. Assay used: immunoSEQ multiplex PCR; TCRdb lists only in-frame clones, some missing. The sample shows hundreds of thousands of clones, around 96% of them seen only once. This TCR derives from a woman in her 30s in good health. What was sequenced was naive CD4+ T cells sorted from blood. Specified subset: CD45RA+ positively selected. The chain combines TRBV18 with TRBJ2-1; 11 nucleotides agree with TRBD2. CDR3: CASSPRRLAGSSYNEQFF. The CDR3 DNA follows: TGTGCCAGCTCACCTCGACGACTAGCGGGAAGCTCCTACAATGAGCAGTTCTTC. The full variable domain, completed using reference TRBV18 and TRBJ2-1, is NAGVMQNPRHLVRRRGQEARLRCSPMKGHSHVYWYRQLPEEGLKFMVYLQKENIIDESGMPKERFSAEFPKEGPSILRIQQVVRGDSAAYFCASSPRRLAGSSYNEQFFGPGTRLTVL.